The 14 T cell receptor beta chains below all came from one sample that was sequenced in a study of blood T cells in healthy people across ages. Alongside a J-beta primer mix, a sample-barcoded 5' primer served in a second PCR lasting about 7 to 12 cycles. Via MiXCR, TCRdb re-called the 5' RACE reads, giving one row per CDR3 protein. The sample records approximately 1,000,000 distinct CDR3 sequences, less than 45% being singletons. What was sequenced was blood. The receptors shown here come from a man younger than 35 in good health.

The gene calls are TRBV20-1 and TRBJ1-6, with D hard to call. CDR1 and CDR2 from the germline V gene are DFQATT and SNEGSKA (reference sequence). This CDR3 has 13 residues. V shed 3 bases and J shed 7 bases, with 10 bases lying between them. CDR3: CSASEGRNSPLHF. CDR3 DNA: TGCAGTGCTAGTGAGGGTAGGAATTCACCCCTCCACTTT.

The gene calls are TRBV2 and TRBJ1-2, with unresolved D. Per the germline V gene, CDR1 is SNHLY and CDR2 is FYNNEI. Trimming shortened V by 4 bases and J by 4 bases, and 16 bases separated the two germline ends. This CDR3 is 15 amino acids long. CDR3 coding DNA: TGTGCCAGCAGTGGAGCCACAGCTGATGGCTATGGCTACACCTTC. Its translation: CASSGATADGYGYTF.

This chain links TRBV4-3 with TRBJ2-3, with no clear D. Between the trimmed V and J ends, which lost 3 bases and 2 bases, there was a span of 12 bases. Germline CDR1 reads LGHNA; CDR2 reads YSLEER. The CDR3 runs 15 residues. This CDR3 reads CASSHYAADTDTQYF. In DNA, the CDR3 is TGCGCCAGCAGCCATTACGCGGCCGACACAGATACGCAGTATTTT.

As concerns this clonotype: A read error may explain this, as a much larger clone is one base away. The rearrangement links TRBV4-2 to TRBJ2-5; the D is unclear. The length of the CDR3 is 14 residues. Germline V gene data show CDR1 as LGHNA and CDR2 as YNFKEQ. The CDR3 region is CAGSQGQVQETQYF. The CDR3 DNA follows: TGTGCCGGCAGCCAAGGTCAGGTCCAAGAGACCCAGTACTTC.

This sequence joins TRBV7-9 and TRBJ1-1; 7 nucleotides align to TRBD1. The junction had 8 bases not matched to a gene; V was cut back by 7 bases and J by 6 bases. Germline CDR1 SEHNR, CDR2 FQNEAQ (reference sequence). The CDR3 sequence is 13 residues long. The CDR3 DNA reads as TGTGCCAGCACCCGGGACAGAAGTGCTGAAGCTTTCTTT. Protein product: CASTRDRSAEAFF.

This clonotype was seen only a few times. J is TRBJ1-5 and V is TRBV6-1; no clear D gene. The CDR3 spans 14 residues. Trimming cost V 8 bases and J 0 bases, with 11 bases left between them. The germline V gene encodes CDR1 MNHNS and CDR2 SASEGT. The CDR3 sequence is CASQTLLSNQPQHF. DNA for the CDR3: TGTGCCAGCCAAACCCTTCTTAGCAATCAGCCCCAGCATTTT.

The rearrangement joins TRBV20-1 to TRBJ2-1; D may be TRBD2 (6 bases). Per germline, CDR1 DFQATT and CDR2 SNEGSKA (reference sequence). V dropped 0 bases and J dropped 8 bases, with 17 bases sitting between them. CDR3 length: 15 residues. In DNA, the CDR3 is TGCAGTGCTAGAGATCCCCGCGGGATTTTGGATGAGCAGTTCTTC. This encodes CSARDPRGILDEQFF.

The rearrangement joins TRBV9 to TRBJ2-1, with 10 bases aligning to TRBD2. The CDR3 extends over 14 amino acids. Trimming cost V 4 bases and J 6 bases; bases outside gene matches: 4. Looked up from germline, CDR1 is SGDLS and CDR2 is YYNGEE. The CDR3: CASSPPSGGNEQFF. For the CDR3, the DNA is TGTGCCAGCAGCCCCCCTAGCGGGGGCAATGAGCAGTTCTTC.

This chain connects TRBV28 to TRBJ2-1; D might be TRBD1 or TRBD2, each matching 6 bases. Germline CDR1 is MDHEN and CDR2 is SYDVKM. Trimming took off 8 bases at V and 12 bases at J, with 14 bases between the two ends. This CDR3 comprises 11 residues. This chain's CDR3 is CASVVGGTQFF. The CDR3 region has the DNA TGTGCCAGCGTTGTGGGGGGCACGCAGTTCTTC.

This clonotype occurred a few times. The chain uses TRBV7-2 and TRBJ2-1; D unclear. This CDR3 is built from 14 residues. Germline V gives CDR1 SGHTA, CDR2 FQGNSA. Trimming took 8 bases from V and 5 from J, leaving 16 bases between them. The CDR3 here is CASVSLTANNEQFF. Here the CDR3 DNA reads TGTGCCAGCGTCTCTTTGACCGCGAACAATGAGCAGTTCTTC.

This clonotype was seen a handful of times. The CDR3 sequence is CASSLLSDSNYGYTF. CDR3 DNA: TGTGCCAGCAGCTTATTATCGGACAGCAACTATGGCTACACCTTC. This chain uses TRBV7-8 with TRBJ1-2; a weak D match, TRBD1 (6 bases). Deletions cut 2 bases from V and 2 bases from J, with 12 bases between. Germline V gives CDR1 SGHVS, CDR2 FQNEAQ. The CDR3 spans 15 residues.

The gene calls are TRBV24-1 and TRBJ1-2, with D uncertain. Trimming stripped 3 bases from V and 1 base from J, with 17 bases between. The CDR3 extends over 17 amino acids. Germline CDR1 reads KGHDR; CDR2 reads SFDVKD. Here the CDR3 reads CATSDKIPGQINYGYTF. CDR3 DNA: TGTGCCACCAGTGATAAAATCCCCGGTCAGATTAACTATGGCTACACCTTC.

The genes are TRBV12-3 or TRBV12-4 and TRBJ1-2, with TRBD1 matching 10 bases. V was pared by 3 bases and J by 4 bases, with 11 bases of the junction left unmatched. This CDR3 has 17 residues. CDR3 sequence: CASSLVTGGAIGYGYTF. The CDR3 DNA is TGTGCCAGCAGTTTGGTGACAGGGGGCGCGATAGGCTATGGCTACACCTTC.

The chain is built from TRBV27 and TRBJ1-2; the D is unclear. Germline V gene lookup returns CDR1 MNHEY and CDR2 SMNVEV (reference sequence). Deletions cut 3 bases from V and 0 bases from J, with 11 bases between. The CDR3 loop spans 15 amino acids. The CDR3, as DNA: TGTGCCAGCAGTTTTCGCAGTCCCACTAACTATGGCTACACCTTC. This codes for CASSFRSPTNYGYTF.